This T cell receptor beta chain stems from a study of T-cell memory formation after mild COVID-19 (dated by TCRdb to 2020 to 2022). Turning to the overall study: Most TCR sequence clusters were specific to one of the two donors. In a couple of donors, T-cell clones that expanded and contracted after mild COVID-19 were tracked by sequencing TCRalpha and TCRbeta repertoires over time. The cohort was made up of two young adult volunteers, one female and one male, who were previously healthy. Points the paper makes about the study in general: The detection of some responding clones in pre-infection memory suggests that pre-existing cross-reactive memory T cells joined the SARS-CoV-2 response. Balanced CD4/CD8 phenotypes were observed for clones contracting from day 15 to 85, whereas a bias towards CD4+ was observed for a second wave of clones expanding from day 15 to 37. Only two mild cases were covered by the study, and larger cohorts that include severe cases with pre-infection samples were considered necessary. Contracting CD4+ clones appeared mostly in the CM and EM memory subsets, whereas CD8+ clones were enriched in EMRA. The second-wave clones that peaked on day 37 were not confirmed to be SARS-CoV-2 specific.

TCRdb names Illumina NovaSeq 6000 as the instrument used. cDNA libraries for TCRalpha and TCRbeta were prepared by 5'RACE using constant-segment primers, with sample barcodes and unique molecular identifiers added. Trizol reagent was used to extract RNA from every sample. Libraries were amplified in two PCR steps, with a second sample barcode and Illumina TruSeq adapters added in the second step. Libraries were sequenced on an Illumina NovaSeq with 2 x 150 bp paired-end reads. In the original analysis: The reads were demultiplexed and collapsed into UMI-guided consensus sequences using migec v1.2.7. Using mixcr v2.1.11, UMI consensuses were aligned to TRA and TRB V and J templates and then assembled into clonotypes. Clonotypes were classified as expanded or contracted when called significant by both edgeR and NoisET, with noise models trained on biological replicates. For edgeR calls, the cutoffs were a false discovery rate-adjusted p below 0.01 and a log2 fold-change threshold of 1. As an exploratory analysis of dynamics, max-normalized trajectories of the 1000 most abundant clonotypes were examined by PCA with hierarchical clustering. Separately sequenced CD4+ and CD8+ repertoires were used to assign the CD4 or CD8 phenotype of responding clones. Clones were called with MiXCR by TCRdb after fastp trimmed the public reads at Q25, and only in-frame beta chains were retained. Merged by CDR3 protein, the rows form single entries marked with the most common genes and DNA. The V and J calls were determined by TCRdb, not by the authors. Across this sample there are hundreds of thousands of distinct CDR3 sequences, with about 16% seen only once. The biggest ten clones account for around 23% of the sample.

Spanning cysteine to phenylalanine, the CDR3 consists of 15 amino acids. The DNA shown is the 45-base CDR3, in frame from base 1. V and J lose 3 bases and 1 base, and a span of 13 bases separates them. The germline V gene (reference sequence) yields SGHNT for CDR1 and YYREEE for CDR2. Ficoll-Paque density gradient centrifugation was the method used to isolate PBMCs. This clonotype was recorded a few times. No cognate antigen has been identified for it. No qualities accompany the bases; no much larger clone lies one base away. The receptor chain draws on TRBV5-4 and TRBJ2-5; the D gene is perhaps TRBD1 or TRBD2, each of them matching over 5 bases. Material: PBMCs or a T cell subset sorted from them (not recorded which). This TCR derives from a man aged 18-30 years who had mild COVID-19 (a few samples of this study predate the infection). The sample titles of this study are shuffled in the database, so cell type and time point are left out; the donor was told from shared clones. The CDR3 protein is CASSSLGETQETQYF. The DNA sequence reads TGTGCCAGCAGCTCTCTAGGGGAGACCCAAGAGACCCAGTACTTC.